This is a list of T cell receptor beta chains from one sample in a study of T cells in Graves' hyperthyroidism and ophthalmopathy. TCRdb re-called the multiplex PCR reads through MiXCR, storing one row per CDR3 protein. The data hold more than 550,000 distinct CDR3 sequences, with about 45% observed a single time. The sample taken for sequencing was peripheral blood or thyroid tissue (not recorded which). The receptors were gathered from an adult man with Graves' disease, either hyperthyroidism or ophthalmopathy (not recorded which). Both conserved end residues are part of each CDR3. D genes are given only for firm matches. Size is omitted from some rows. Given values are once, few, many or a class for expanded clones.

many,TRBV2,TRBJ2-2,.,TGTGCCAGCAAGGGAGGCGGGTCCGGGGAGCTGTTTTTT,CASKGGGSGELFF
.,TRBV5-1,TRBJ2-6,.,TGCGCCAGCAGCTTGGACCCAGCTGGGGCCAACGTCCTGACTTTC,CASSLDPAGANVLTF
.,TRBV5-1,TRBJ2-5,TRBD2,TGCGCCAGCAGCCCCGGACTAGCGGGTACCAAGGACGAGACCCAGTACTTC,CASSPGLAGTKDETQYF
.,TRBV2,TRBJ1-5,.,TGTGCCAGCAGTCGGGGGGAGAAGGGGCCCCAGCATTTT,CASSRGEKGPQHF
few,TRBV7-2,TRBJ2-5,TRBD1,TGTGCCAGCAGCCCTCTAACCAGGGGGCGGGAAGAGACCCAGTACTTC,CASSPLTRGREETQYF
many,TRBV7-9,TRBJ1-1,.,TGTGCCAGCAGCACCGATGGGAACACTGAAGCTTTCTTT,CASSTDGNTEAFF
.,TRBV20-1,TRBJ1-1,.,TGCAGTGCTAGAGAATTTCAGGCGATGAACACTGAAGCTTTCTTT,CSAREFQAMNTEAFF
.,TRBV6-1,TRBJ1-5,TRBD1,TGTGCCAGCAGTGAAAGTTCCTGGACAGGGCAGGATCAGCCCCAGCATTTT,CASSESSWTGQDQPQHF
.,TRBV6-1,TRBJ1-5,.,TGTGCCAGCAGTGAAGTGGGGGGTGCTGAGCATTTT,CASSEVGGAEHF
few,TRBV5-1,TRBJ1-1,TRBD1,TGCGCCAGCAGCCCGCTACAGGGGGCAGTGGACACTGAAGCTTTCTTT,CASSPLQGAVDTEAFF
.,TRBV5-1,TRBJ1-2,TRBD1,TGCGCCAGCAGCCGAACAGGGGGCGAGAACTATGGCTACACCTTC,CASSRTGGENYGYTF
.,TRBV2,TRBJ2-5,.,TGTGCCAGCAGCCGCCCCGGGGTCAATCAGCCCCAGTACTTC,CASSRPGVNQPQYF
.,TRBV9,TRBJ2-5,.,TGTGCCAGCAGCGCCGGGACAACGATGGAGACCCAGTACTTC,CASSAGTTMETQYF
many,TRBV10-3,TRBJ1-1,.,TGTGCCATCAGTGAATGGGGTACTGAAGCTTTCTTT,CAISEWGTEAFF
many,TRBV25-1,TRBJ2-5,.,TGTGCCAGCAGTGAATGGGGGGAGACCCAGTACTTC,CASSEWGETQYF
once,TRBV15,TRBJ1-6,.,TGTGCCACCAGCATCGGGGGTAATTCACCCCTCCACTTT,CATSIGGNSPLHF
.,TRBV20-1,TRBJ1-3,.,TGCAGTGCTATTTCAGGGAGCTCTGGAAACACCATATATTTT,CSAISGSSGNTIYF
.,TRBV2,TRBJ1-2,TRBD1,TGTGCCAGCAGTTTCGTACAGGGGACTATGGGCTACACCTTC,CASSFVQGTMGYTF
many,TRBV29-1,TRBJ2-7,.,TGCAGCGTTGTTGTCGTCTACGAGCAGTACTTC,CSVVVVYEQYF
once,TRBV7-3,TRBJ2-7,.,TGTGCCAGCAGTTACTCATCTGGGCCCCCCTACGAGCAGTACTTC,CASSYSSGPPYEQYF